The subject of this entry is one T cell receptor beta chain. The antigen remains unidentified. The entry originates in a study of T cells in localized non-small cell lung cancer. Study results and limitations: Uninvolved neighboring lung showed the greatest T cell clonality, exceeding tumor. Blood T cell density predicted longer survival; adjacent-lung clonality, shorter.

This CDR3 spans 12 amino acids. CDR1 and CDR2 from the germline V gene are SNHLY and FYNNEI. Trimming cost V 4 bases and J 2 bases, with 6 bases left between them. Profiling relied on immunoSEQ multiplex PCR, and the TCRdb table lists in-frame clones only, not all of them. The sample contains tens of thousands of clones, over 80% of which appear only once. The receptor was isolated from a female donor older than 55 with stage I lung adenocarcinoma. This rearrangement joins TRBV2 to TRBJ2-7; weak D call: TRBD1 (5 bases). Here the sequenced sample was peripheral blood, taken before any cancer treatment. The chain's CDR3 is CASSVGPYEQYF. The CDR3 region has the DNA TGTGCCAGCAGTGTGGGGCCCTACGAGCAGTACTTC.